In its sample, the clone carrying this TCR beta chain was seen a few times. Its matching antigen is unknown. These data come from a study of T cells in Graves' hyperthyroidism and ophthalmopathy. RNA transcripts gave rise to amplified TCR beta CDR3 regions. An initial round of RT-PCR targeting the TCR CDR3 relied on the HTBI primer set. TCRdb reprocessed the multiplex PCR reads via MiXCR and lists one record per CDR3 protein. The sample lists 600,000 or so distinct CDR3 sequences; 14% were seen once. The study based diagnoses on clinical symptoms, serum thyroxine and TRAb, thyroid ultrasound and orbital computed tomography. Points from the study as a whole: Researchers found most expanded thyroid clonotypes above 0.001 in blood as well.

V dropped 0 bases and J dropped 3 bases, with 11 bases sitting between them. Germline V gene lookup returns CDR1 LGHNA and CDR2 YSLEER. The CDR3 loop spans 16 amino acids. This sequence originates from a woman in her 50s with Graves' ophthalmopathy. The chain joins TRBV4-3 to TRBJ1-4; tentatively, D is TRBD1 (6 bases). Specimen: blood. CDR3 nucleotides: TGCGCCAGCAGCCAAGAAACAGGGTTTGCTAATGAAAAACTGTTTTTT. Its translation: CASSQETGFANEKLFF.